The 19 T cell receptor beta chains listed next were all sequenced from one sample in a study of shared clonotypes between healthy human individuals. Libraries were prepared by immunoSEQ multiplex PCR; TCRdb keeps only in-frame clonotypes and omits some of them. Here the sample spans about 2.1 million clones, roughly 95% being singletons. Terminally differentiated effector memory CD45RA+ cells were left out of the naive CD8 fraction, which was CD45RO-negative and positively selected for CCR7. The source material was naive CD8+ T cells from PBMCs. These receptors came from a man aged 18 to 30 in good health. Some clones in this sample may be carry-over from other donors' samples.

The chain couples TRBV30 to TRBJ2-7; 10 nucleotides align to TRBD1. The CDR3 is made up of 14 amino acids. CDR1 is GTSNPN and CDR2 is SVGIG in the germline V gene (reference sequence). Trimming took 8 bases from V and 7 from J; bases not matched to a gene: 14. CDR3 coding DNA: TGTGCCCTCTCCGGGACAGGGGTTCTCGGGGAGCAGTACTTC. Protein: CALSGTGVLGEQYF.

The CDR3 sequence: CASSGGWADHSNTEAFF. The CDR3 region has the DNA TGCGCCAGCAGCGGAGGTTGGGCAGATCACTCGAACACTGAAGCTTTCTTT. The rearrangement joins TRBV5-1 to TRBJ1-1; D unresolved. Looked up from germline, CDR1 is SGHRS and CDR2 is YFSETQ. V lost 4 bases to trimming and J lost 1 base, with 20 bases between them. The CDR3 is 17 residues long.

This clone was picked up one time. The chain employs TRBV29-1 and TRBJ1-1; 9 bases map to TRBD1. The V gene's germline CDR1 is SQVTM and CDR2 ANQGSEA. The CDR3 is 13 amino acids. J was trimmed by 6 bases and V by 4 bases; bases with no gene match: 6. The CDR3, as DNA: TGCAGCGTTGCGGGGGGACAGGGATCTGAAGCTTTCTTT. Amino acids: CSVAGGQGSEAFF.

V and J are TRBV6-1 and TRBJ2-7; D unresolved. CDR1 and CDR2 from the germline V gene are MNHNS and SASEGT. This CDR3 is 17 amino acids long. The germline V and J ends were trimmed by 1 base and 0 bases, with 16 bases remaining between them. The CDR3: CASSEGVRTLSSYEQYF. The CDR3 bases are TGTGCCAGCAGTGAAGGCGTAAGGACGTTGAGCTCCTACGAGCAGTACTTC.

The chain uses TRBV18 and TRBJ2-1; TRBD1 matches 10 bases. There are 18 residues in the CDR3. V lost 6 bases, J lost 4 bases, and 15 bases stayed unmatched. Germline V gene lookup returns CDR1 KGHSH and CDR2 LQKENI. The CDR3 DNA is TGTGCCAGCTCCCAAACGGGACAGGGGAAATCTTTGTACAATGAGCAGTTCTTC. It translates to CASSQTGQGKSLYNEQFF.

DNA for the CDR3: TGTGCCAGCAGCGGGGCAGGGCATTTTTCTGGGGCCAACGTCCTGACTTTC. Translating gives CASSGAGHFSGANVLTF. The chain combines TRBV9 with TRBJ2-6; possibly TRBD1 for D (5 bases). Germline-derived CDR1 and CDR2 are SGDLS and YYNGEE. The CDR3 totals 17 residues. Trimming removed 3 bases from V and 1 base from J, with 14 bases in between.

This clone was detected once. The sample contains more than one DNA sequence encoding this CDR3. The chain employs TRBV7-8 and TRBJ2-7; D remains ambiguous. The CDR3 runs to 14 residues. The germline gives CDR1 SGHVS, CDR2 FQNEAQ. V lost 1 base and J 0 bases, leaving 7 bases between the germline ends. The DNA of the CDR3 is TGTGCCAGCAGCTTAGTAAGGAGCTCCTACGAGCAGTACTTC. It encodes CASSLVRSSYEQYF. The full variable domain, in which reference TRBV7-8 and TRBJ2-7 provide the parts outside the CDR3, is GAGVSQSPRYKVAKRGQDVALRCDPISGHVSLFWYQQALGQGPEFLTYFQNEAQLDKSGLPSDRFFAERPEGSVSTLKIQRTQQEDSAVYLCASSLVRSSYEQYFGPGTRLTVT.

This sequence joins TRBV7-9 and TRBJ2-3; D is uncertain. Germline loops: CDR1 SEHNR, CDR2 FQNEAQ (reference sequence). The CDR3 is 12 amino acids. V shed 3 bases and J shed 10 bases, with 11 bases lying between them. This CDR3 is CASSLDPSAQYF. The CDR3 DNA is TGTGCCAGCAGCTTGGACCCATCAGCGCAGTATTTT.

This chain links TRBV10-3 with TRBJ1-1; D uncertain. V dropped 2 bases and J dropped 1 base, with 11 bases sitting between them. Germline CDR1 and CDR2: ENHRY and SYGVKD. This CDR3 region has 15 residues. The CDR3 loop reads CAISEAWTGNTEAFF. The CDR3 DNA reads TGTGCCATCAGTGAGGCTTGGACGGGGAACACTGAAGCTTTCTTT.

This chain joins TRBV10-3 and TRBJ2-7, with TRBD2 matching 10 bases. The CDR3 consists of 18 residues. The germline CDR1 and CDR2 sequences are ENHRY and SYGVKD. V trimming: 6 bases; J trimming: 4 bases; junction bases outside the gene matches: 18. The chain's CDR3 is CAISSRLAAGGLRYEQYF. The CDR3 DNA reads TGTGCCATCAGCTCCAGACTAGCAGCGGGAGGGTTACGGTACGAGCAGTACTTC.

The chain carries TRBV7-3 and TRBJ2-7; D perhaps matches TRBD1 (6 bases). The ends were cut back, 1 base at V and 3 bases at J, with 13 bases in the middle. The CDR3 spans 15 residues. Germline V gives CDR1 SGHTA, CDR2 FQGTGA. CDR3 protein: CASSLKAGTRYEQYF. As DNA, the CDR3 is TGTGCCAGCAGCTTAAAAGCTGGGACACGCTACGAGCAGTACTTC.

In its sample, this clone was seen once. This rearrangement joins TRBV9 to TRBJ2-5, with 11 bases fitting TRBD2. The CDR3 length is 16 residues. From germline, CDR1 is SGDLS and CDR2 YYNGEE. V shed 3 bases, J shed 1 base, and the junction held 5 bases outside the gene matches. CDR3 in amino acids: CASSGGTSGIQETQYF. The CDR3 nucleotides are TGTGCCAGCAGCGGTGGGACTAGCGGAATCCAAGAGACCCAGTACTTC.

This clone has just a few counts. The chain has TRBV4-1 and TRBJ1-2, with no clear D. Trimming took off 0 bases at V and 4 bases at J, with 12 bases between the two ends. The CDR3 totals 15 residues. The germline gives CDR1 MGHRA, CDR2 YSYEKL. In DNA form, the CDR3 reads TGCGCCAGCAGCCAAGATCTTGGCAGCCTCTATGGCTACACCTTC. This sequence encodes CASSQDLGSLYGYTF.

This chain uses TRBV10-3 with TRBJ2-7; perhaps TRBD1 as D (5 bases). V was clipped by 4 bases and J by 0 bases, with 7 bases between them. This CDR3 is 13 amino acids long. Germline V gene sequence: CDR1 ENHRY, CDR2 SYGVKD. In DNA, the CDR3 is TGTGCCATCAGTGTGGACAACTCCTACGAGCAGTACTTC. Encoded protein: CAISVDNSYEQYF.

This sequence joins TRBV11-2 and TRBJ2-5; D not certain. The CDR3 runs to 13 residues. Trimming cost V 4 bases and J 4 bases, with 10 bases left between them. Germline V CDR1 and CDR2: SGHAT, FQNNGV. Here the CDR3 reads CASSSAVIETQYF. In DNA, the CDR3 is TGTGCCAGCAGCTCCGCGGTAATAGAGACCCAGTACTTC.

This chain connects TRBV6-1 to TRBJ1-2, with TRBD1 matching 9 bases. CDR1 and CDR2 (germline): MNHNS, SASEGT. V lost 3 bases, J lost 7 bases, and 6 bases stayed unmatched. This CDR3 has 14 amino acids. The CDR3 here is CASSEPGTGFGYTF. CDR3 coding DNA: TGTGCCAGCAGTGAGCCGGGGACAGGGTTTGGCTACACCTTC.

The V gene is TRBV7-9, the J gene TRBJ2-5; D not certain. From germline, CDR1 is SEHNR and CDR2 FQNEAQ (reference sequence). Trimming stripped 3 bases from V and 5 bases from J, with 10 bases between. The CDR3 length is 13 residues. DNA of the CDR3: TGTGCCAGCAGCTTTGTCCTCACGGAGACCCAGTACTTC. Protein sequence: CASSFVLTETQYF.

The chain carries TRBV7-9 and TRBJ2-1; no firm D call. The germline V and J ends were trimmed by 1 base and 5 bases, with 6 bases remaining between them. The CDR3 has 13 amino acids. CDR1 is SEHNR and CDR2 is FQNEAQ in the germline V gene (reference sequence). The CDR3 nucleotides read TGTGCCAGCAGCTTAGTGGGTCACAATGAGCAGTTCTTC. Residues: CASSLVGHNEQFF.

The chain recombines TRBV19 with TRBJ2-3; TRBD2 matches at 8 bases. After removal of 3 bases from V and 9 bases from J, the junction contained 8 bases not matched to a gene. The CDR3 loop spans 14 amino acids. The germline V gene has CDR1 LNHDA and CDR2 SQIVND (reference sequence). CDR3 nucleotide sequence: TGTGCCAGTAGTATGACTAGCGTCCCCGAGACGCAGTATTTT. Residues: CASSMTSVPETQYF.